This is a list of T cell receptor beta chains from one sample in a study of identical twins. TCRdb ran MiXCR on the 5' RACE reads and lists one entry per CDR3 protein. The sample consists of about 890,000 distinct CDR3 sequences, over 9% of them appearing once. This sample was also put to use in a study of yellow fever vaccine responses in identical twins.

Sequenced sample: PBMCs. The source of these receptors is a woman younger than 35 in good health. Each CDR3 is given with its conserved first and last residue. A D gene is named only where the DNA matches it firmly. Clone size appears in some rows only: once, few, many, or a class for an expanded clone.

d_gene	j_gene	v_gene	abundance	CDR3aa	CDR3nt
.	TRBJ2-3	TRBV7-8	few	CASSLVRLVRGEVGTDTQYF	TGTGCCAGCAGCTTAGTTAGACTAGTAAGGGGTGAGGTGGGCACAGATACGCAGTATTTT
.	TRBJ2-1	TRBV28	many	CASSLWEVRGSYNEQFF	TGTGCCAGCAGTTTATGGGAAGTAAGGGGCTCCTACAATGAGCAGTTCTTC
TRBD2	TRBJ2-3	TRBV28	.	CATYLPLAGTDTQYF	TGTGCCACCTACCTCCCACTAGCGGGCACAGATACGCAGTATTTT
.	TRBJ1-1	TRBV12-3/TRBV12-4	many	CASSTRGYMNTEAFF	TGTGCCAGCAGTACCCGGGGGTACATGAACACTGAAGCTTTCTTT
TRBD2	TRBJ2-3	TRBV5-1	.	CASSLATSGGGTDTQYF	TGCGCCAGCAGCTTGGCGACTAGCGGGGGGGGCACAGATACGCAGTATTTT
TRBD2	TRBJ2-4	TRBV14	few	CASSHVLAGEGGAKNIQYF	TGTGCCAGCAGCCATGTGCTAGCGGGAGAGGGGGGAGCCAAAAACATTCAGTACTTC
TRBD1	TRBJ1-5	TRBV28	few	CASGSAGQKYSNQPQHF	TGTGCCAGCGGTTCTGCGGGACAGAAATATAGCAATCAGCCCCAGCATTTT
.	TRBJ2-2	TRBV15	.	CATSNIGELFF	TGTGCCACCAGCAATATCGGGGAGCTGTTTTTT
.	TRBJ2-5	TRBV5-1	.	CASSPANMETQYF	TGCGCCAGCAGCCCCGCCAACATGGAGACCCAGTACTTC
.	TRBJ2-2	TRBV24-1	.	CATSDPSRTGELFF	TGTGCCACCAGTGACCCCAGCCGTACCGGGGAGCTGTTTTTT
TRBD2	TRBJ2-3	TRBV9	few	CASSLKGLAASTDTQYF	TGTGCCAGCAGCTTAAAGGGACTAGCGGCCTCCACAGATACGCAGTATTTT
.	TRBJ2-1	TRBV5-1	few	CASTPGDPYNEQFF	TGCGCCAGCACCCCCGGGGACCCTTACAATGAGCAGTTCTTC
TRBD1	TRBJ1-1	TRBV29-1	.	CSVDRQGRYTEAFF	TGCAGCGTTGACCGACAGGGGAGGTACACTGAAGCTTTCTTT
.	TRBJ2-7	TRBV6-5	.	CASTYSGTGTYEQYF	TGTGCCAGCACTTACTCCGGGACCGGGACCTACGAGCAGTACTTC
TRBD1	TRBJ1-2	TRBV6-5	.	CASSYSIWTGNNYGYTF	TGTGCCAGCAGTTACTCGATCTGGACAGGGAATAACTATGGCTACACCTTC
.	TRBJ1-1	TRBV12-3/TRBV12-4	many	CASSFSGRNTEAFF	TGTGCCAGCAGTTTTTCCGGCAGAAACACTGAAGCTTTCTTT
TRBD1	TRBJ2-1	TRBV6-5	few	CASSRSGQVNEQFF	TGTGCCAGCAGTCGCTCGGGACAGGTCAATGAGCAGTTCTTC
.	TRBJ2-3	TRBV20-1	few	CSARAGPTPSGYTQYF	TGCAGTGCTAGAGCGGGACCCACCCCCTCCGGGTATACGCAGTATTTT
TRBD2	TRBJ2-3	TRBV4-1	.	CASSRNSGRGTDTQYF	TGCGCCAGCAGCCGGAATAGCGGGAGAGGAACAGATACGCAGTATTTT
TRBD1	TRBJ2-5	TRBV28	few	CASSVPGQVPQETQYF	TGTGCCAGCAGTGTGCCGGGACAGGTACCGCAAGAGACCCAGTACTTC
.	TRBJ1-2	TRBV20-1	.	CSAVRRSTGPYGYTF	TGCAGTGCTGTGAGAAGGTCGACTGGGCCCTATGGCTACACCTTC
TRBD1	TRBJ2-7	TRBV3-1	.	CASSQAGTGIEQYF	TGTGCCAGCAGCCAGGCCGGGACAGGCATCGAGCAGTACTTC
TRBD1	TRBJ1-5	TRBV12-3/TRBV12-4	few	CASTPGGGGNQPQHF	TGTGCCAGCACCCCAGGGGGCGGGGGCAATCAGCCCCAGCATTTT
TRBD2	TRBJ2-1	TRBV11-3	.	CASSLRVLAGVGGEQFF	TGTGCCAGCAGCTTGAGGGTACTAGCGGGAGTAGGAGGAGAGCAGTTCTTC
TRBD2	TRBJ2-3	TRBV20-1	many	CSLLAGALKQDF	TGCAGTTTGTTAGCGGGGGCTCTTAAGCAGGATTTT
TRBD2	TRBJ2-1	TRBV9	.	CASRPGLAGGEQFF	TGTGCCAGCAGACCGGGACTAGCGGGAGGTGAGCAGTTCTTC
.	TRBJ2-3	TRBV20-1	.	CSAPDPADPTDTQYF	TGCAGTGCTCCCGATCCAGCGGACCCCACAGATACGCAGTATTTT
.	TRBJ1-2	TRBV4-1	.	CASSQDGRGKSGYTF	TGCGCCAGCAGCCAAGATGGGCGGGGGAAGAGTGGCTACACCTTC
TRBD2	TRBJ2-1	TRBV4-2	.	CASSREGFAGGSLGSYNEQFF	TGTGCCAGCAGCCGCGAGGGCTTCGCGGGAGGTTCGTTGGGCTCCTACAATGAGCAGTTCTTC
.	TRBJ2-5	TRBV20-1	.	CSATRRDTYQETQYF	TGCAGTGCTACCAGGCGGGACACGTACCAAGAGACCCAGTACTTC
TRBD1	TRBJ2-7	TRBV28	.	CASKRQGIHEQYF	TGTGCCAGCAAGCGACAGGGAATCCACGAGCAGTACTTC
.	TRBJ1-6	TRBV6-1	few	CASSESNSPLHF	TGTGCCAGCAGTGAAAGTAATTCACCCCTCCACTTT
.	TRBJ1-3	TRBV6-1	many	CASGREATGNTIYF	TGTGCCAGCGGCAGGGAGGCTACTGGAAACACCATATATTTT
TRBD2	TRBJ2-3	TRBV5-1	.	CASSLPNLAGFTDTQYF	TGCGCCAGCAGCTTGCCGAACTTAGCGGGATTCACAGATACGCAGTATTTT
TRBD2	TRBJ2-1	TRBV5-6	few	CASSWRTSGPNEQFF	TGTGCCAGCAGCTGGAGGACTAGCGGGCCCAATGAGCAGTTCTTC
TRBD2	TRBJ2-1	TRBV20-1	few	CSASLTSGRVNNEQFF	TGCAGTGCTAGCTTGACTAGCGGGAGGGTCAACAATGAGCAGTTCTTC
.	TRBJ1-1	TRBV21-1	once	CASNPFKGNTEAFF	TGTGCCAGCAACCCTTTTAAGGGGAACACTGAAGCTTTCTTT
TRBD2	TRBJ2-5	TRBV19	.	CASSIGPSGTSGMETQYF	TGTGCCAGTAGTATTGGGCCTTCGGGGACTAGCGGGATGGAGACCCAGTACTTC
.	TRBJ1-1	TRBV7-6	many	CASSLEWQGSSSEAFF	TGTGCCAGCAGCTTAGAATGGCAGGGGAGTTCCTCTGAAGCTTTCTTT
.	TRBJ1-1	TRBV5-1	few	CASSESRTEAFF	TGCGCCAGCAGCGAGAGCAGGACTGAAGCTTTCTTT
TRBD1	TRBJ2-7	TRBV5-1	few	CASSLQGAREQYF	TGCGCCAGCAGCTTGCAGGGGGCTCGGGAGCAGTACTTC
.	TRBJ2-2	TRBV6-5	.	CASSNRDWGGELFF	TGTGCCAGCAGTAACAGGGATTGGGGCGGGGAGCTGTTTTTT
.	TRBJ2-6	TRBV28	many	CAATQAGANVLTF	TGTGCCGCAACACAAGCTGGGGCCAACGTCCTGACTTTC